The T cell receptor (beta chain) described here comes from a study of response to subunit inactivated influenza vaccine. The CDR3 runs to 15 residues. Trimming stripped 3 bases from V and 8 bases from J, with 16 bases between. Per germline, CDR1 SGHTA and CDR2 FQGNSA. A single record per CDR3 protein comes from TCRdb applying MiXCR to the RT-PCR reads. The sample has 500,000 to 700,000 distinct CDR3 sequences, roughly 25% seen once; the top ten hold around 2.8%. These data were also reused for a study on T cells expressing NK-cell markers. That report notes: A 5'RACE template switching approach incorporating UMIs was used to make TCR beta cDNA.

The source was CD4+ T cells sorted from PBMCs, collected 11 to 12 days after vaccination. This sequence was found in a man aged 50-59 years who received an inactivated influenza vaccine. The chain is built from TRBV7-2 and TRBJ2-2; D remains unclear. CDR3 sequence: CASSLLTGFPGELFF. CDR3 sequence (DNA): TGTGCCAGCAGCTTGCTTACCGGTTTCCCTGGGGAGCTGTTTTTT.